This TCR beta chain was recorded in a study of cytomegalovirus exposure and HLA in healthy donors. Background on the study: Counted in an early data release were about 85 million unique TCRs from HLA-typed donors.

In the case of this clone: Its specificity is not known.

V shed 10 bases, J shed 0 bases, and the junction held 2 bases outside the gene matches. The CDR3 totals 13 residues. Germline-derived CDR1 and CDR2 are ENHRY and SYGVKD. The study, taken as a whole, reports: There were some public TCRs occurring in many donors, but most TCR sequences were rare. The authors enumerated over 150 TCR beta chains as linked to cytomegalovirus.

The PCR was carried out with 60 Vbeta primers and 13 Jbeta primers. The table came from immunoSEQ multiplex PCR; TCRdb's copy has only in-frame clones and leaves some out. The repertoire includes 85,000 to 120,000 clones, over 60% of them detected once, and 9.6% sits in the top ten. At the time of sampling, donors were nominally healthy, though unrecorded immune exposures were likely. The gene calls are TRBV10-3 and TRBJ1-5; TRBD1 matches 8 bases. Sequencing was carried out using PBMCs. The TCR originated in a male donor in good health and CMV-seropositive. The chain's CDR3 is CATGQGSNQPQHF. The CDR3 nucleotides read TGTGCCACCGGACAGGGTAGCAATCAGCCCCAGCATTTT.